This TCR beta chain derives from a study of cytomegalovirus exposure and HLA in healthy donors. Germline-derived CDR1 and CDR2 are LGHNA and YSLEER. Trimming shortened V by 3 bases and J by 1 base, and 6 bases separated the two germline ends. The CDR3 has 13 residues. A multiplex PCR was run with 60 Vbeta primers and 13 Jbeta primers. The data were produced by immunoSEQ multiplex PCR, yet TCRdb's version contains in-frame clones alone and is incomplete. This sample yields roughly 190,000 clones, of which roughly 80% are seen a single time; roughly 6.3% belongs to the top ten. The TCR was taken from a middle-aged man in good health and CMV-seropositive. The gene calls are TRBV4-3 and TRBJ1-1; possibly TRBD1 for D (5 bases). The sample was PBMCs. For the CDR3, the DNA is TGCGCCAGCAGCCAGGACACGAACACTGAAGCTTTCTTT. It is translated as CASSQDTNTEAFF.